This TCR beta chain was sequenced for a study of early T cells in non-severe SARS-CoV-2 infection. Individual cDNA molecules each received unique molecular identifiers attached to them. In TCRdb, the 5' RACE reads were re-called with MiXCR into one record per CDR3 protein. Of about 27,000 distinct CDR3 sequences in the sample, about 5% were seen once. The CDR3 sequence is 13 residues long. Trimming took 4 bases from V and 5 from J, leaving 9 bases between them. Per the germline V gene, CDR1 is SGHNT and CDR2 is YYREEE (reference sequence). This chain connects TRBV5-4 to TRBJ2-2; tentative D call: TRBD1 (5 bases). Sequencing input: whole blood. The clonotype was recovered from an adult who was a healthcare worker with PCR-confirmed SARS-CoV-2 infection or an uninfected control (not recorded which). The CDR3 DNA reads as TGTGCCAGCAGCCAACAGGTTACCGGGGAGCTGTTTTTT. This codes for CASSQQVTGELFF.